This entry is about one T cell receptor beta chain. Antigen unknown. This CDR3 has 17 residues. From germline, CDR1 is GTSNPN and CDR2 SVGIG (reference sequence). UMI-labeled 5' RACE yielded the TRB cDNA libraries. Reanalyzing the 5' RACE reads, TCRdb keeps one entry per CDR3 protein, without DNA. The sample has 140,000 to 150,000 distinct CDR3 sequences. This entry comes from a study of CXCR3-negative and CXCR3-positive naive CD8 T cells. Study-wide results and caveats: More hydrophobic TRB CDR3s occurred in CXCR3-positive than in CXCR3-negative naive cells.

CD45RO-CCR7+CD27+CD95- marked naive CD8+ T cells. Material for sequencing was naive CXCR3+ CD8+ T cells from blood. Noted subset: CD45RO-CCR7+CD27+CD95- naive CD8+ T cells expressing CXCR3 (TNR3+). V is TRBV30 and J is TRBJ2-1; TCRdb proposes TRBD2, but this gene call is untestable without DNA. The source is a human donor in good health. Some clones in this sample may be carry-over from other donors' samples. CDR3 in amino acids: CAWSPWDLAGGPNEQFF. The full variable domain, with the rest looked up from reference TRBV30 and TRBJ2-1, is SQTIHQWPATLVQPVGSPLSLECTVEGTSNPNLYWYRQAAGRGLQLLFYSVGIGQISSEVPQNLSASRPQDRQFILSSKKLLLSDSGFYLCAWSPWDLAGGPNEQFFGPGTRLTVL.